This T cell receptor (beta chain) originates from a study of blood T cell repertoires in COVID-19. Study as a whole: The origin of the acute and convalescent COVID-19 samples was the United States, Italy and Spain. Nucleic acid was either cDNA or gDNA, and it came from T cells, B-cell-depleted T cells, or PBMCs.

In germline, CDR1 is SSHAT, CDR2 FNYEAQ (reference sequence). This CDR3 contains 15 residues. Original data processing: Estimated nucleated cell counts came from reference gene primer amplification. The table came from immunoSEQ multiplex PCR; TCRdb's copy has only in-frame clones and leaves some out. The DNA gave D and trimming, while V, J and clone size come from that table. This table holds about 45,000 clones, roughly nine tenths found once. A word on this clone: The germline gene is not matched at one end of the junction; a read error may be the cause.

This clonotype was sampled from a human donor in a cohort sampled during active COVID-19. The chain joins TRBV7-7 to TRBJ2-5, with TRBD2 as a possible D gene (6 bases). The sample comprised peripheral blood. The CDR3 here is CASSLARAEGETQYF. CDR3 bases: TGTGCTAGCAGCTTAGCGCGGGCGGAGGGGGAGACCCAGTACTTC.